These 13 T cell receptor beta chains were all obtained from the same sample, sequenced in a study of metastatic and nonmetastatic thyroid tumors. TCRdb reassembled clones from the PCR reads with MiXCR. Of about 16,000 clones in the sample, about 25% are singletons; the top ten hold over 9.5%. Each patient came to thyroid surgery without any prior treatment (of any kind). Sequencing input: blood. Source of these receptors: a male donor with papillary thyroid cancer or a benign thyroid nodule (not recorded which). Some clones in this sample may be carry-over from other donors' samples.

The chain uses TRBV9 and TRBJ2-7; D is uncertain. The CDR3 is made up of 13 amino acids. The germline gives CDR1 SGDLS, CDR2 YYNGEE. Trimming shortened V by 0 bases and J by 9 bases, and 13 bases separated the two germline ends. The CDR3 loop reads CASSVGNSGPQYF. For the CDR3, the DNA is TGTGCCAGCAGCGTAGGCAACTCTGGGCCGCAGTACTTC. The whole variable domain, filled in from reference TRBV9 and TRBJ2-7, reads DSGVTQTPKHLITATGQRVTLRCSPRSGDLSVYWYQQSLDQGLQFLIQYYNGEERAKGNILERFSAQQFPDLHSELNLSSLELGDSALYFCASSVGNSGPQYFGPGTRLTVT.

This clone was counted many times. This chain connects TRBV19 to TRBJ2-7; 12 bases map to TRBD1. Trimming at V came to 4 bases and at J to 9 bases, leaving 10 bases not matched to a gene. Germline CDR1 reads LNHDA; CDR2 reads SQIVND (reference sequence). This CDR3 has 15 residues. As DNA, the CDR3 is TGTGCCAGTAGTAGGGGACAGGGGGCCTCCGGGGGGCAGTACTTC. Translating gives CASSRGQGASGGQYF.

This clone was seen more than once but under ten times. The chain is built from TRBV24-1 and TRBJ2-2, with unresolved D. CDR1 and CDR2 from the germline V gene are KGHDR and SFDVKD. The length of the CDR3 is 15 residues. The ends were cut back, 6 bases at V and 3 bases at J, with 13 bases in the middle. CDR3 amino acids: CATSSLTADTGELFF. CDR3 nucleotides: TGTGCCACCAGTAGCCTTACGGCGGACACCGGGGAGCTGTTTTTT.

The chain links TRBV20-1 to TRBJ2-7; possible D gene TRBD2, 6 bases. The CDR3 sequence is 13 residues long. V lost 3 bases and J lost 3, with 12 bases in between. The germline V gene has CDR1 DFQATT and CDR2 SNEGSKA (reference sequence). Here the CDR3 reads CSARDYTGYEQYF. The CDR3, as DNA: TGCAGTGCTAGGGACTATACCGGCTACGAGCAGTACTTC.

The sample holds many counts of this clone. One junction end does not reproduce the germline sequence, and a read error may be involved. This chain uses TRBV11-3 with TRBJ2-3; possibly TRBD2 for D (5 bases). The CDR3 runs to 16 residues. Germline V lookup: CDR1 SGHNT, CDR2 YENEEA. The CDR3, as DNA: TGTACCAGCAGGACCCGAGGGTCTGGCGACACAGATACGCAGTATTTT. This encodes CTSRTRGSGDTDTQYF. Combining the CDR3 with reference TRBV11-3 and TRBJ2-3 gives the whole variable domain EAGVVQSPRYKIIEKKQPVAFWCNPISGHNTLYWYLQNLGQGPELLIRYENEEAVDDSQLPKDRFSAERLKGVDSTLKIQPAELGDSAVYLCTSRTRGSGDTDTQYFGPGTRLTVL.

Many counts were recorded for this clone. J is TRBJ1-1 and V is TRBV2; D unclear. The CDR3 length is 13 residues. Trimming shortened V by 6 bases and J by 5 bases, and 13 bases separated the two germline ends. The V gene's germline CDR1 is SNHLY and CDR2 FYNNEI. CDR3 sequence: CASREQKRTEAFF. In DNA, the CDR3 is TGTGCCAGCAGGGAACAGAAGAGGACTGAAGCTTTCTTT.

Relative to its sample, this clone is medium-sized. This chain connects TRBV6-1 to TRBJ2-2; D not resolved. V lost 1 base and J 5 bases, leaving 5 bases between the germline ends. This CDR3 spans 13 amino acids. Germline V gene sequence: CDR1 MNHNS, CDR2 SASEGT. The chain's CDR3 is CASSEGETGELFF. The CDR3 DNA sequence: TGTGCCAGCAGTGAAGGGGAAACCGGGGAGCTGTTTTTT.

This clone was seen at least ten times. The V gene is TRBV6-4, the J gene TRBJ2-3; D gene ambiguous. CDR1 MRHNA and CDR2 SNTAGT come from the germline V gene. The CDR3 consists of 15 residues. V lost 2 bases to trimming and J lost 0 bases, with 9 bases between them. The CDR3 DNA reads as TGTGCCAGCAGTGACGGCGGTGCTAGCACAGATACGCAGTATTTT. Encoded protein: CASSDGGASTDTQYF.

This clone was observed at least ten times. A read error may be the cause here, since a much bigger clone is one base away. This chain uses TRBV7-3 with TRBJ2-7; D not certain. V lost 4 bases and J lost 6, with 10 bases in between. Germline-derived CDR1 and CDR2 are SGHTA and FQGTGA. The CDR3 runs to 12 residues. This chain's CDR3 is CASSCAVGEQYF. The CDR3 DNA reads TGTGCCAGCAGCTGCGCCGTTGGCGAGCAGTACTTC.

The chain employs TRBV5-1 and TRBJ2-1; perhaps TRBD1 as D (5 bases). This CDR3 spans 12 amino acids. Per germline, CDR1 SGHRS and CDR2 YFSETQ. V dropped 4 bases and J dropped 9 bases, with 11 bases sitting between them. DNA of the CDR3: TGCGCCAGCAGCGACAGTCTAGGTGAGCAGTTCTTC. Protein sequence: CASSDSLGEQFF.

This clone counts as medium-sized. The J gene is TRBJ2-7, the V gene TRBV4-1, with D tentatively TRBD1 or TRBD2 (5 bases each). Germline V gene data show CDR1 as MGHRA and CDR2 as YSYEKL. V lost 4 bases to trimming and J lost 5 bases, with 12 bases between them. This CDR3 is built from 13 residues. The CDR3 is CASSLGVGDEQYF. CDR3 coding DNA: TGCGCCAGCAGCCTAGGGGTCGGGGACGAGCAGTACTTC.

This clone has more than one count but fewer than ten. This CDR3 is CASSPGGTGLRGYGYTF. CDR3 bases: TGTGCCAGCAGTCCTGGGGGGACAGGCCTTCGAGGCTATGGCTACACCTTC. The chain combines TRBV12-3 or TRBV12-4 with TRBJ1-2, with TRBD1 matching 8 bases. The CDR3 is 17 residues long. The trim removed 5 bases at V and 4 bases at J, leaving 15 bases unmatched.

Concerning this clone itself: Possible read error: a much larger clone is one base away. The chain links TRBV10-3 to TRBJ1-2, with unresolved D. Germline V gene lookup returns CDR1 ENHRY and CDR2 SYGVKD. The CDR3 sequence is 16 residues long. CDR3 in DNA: TGTGCCATCAGTGATCGGATATATATCTCTAACTATGGCTGCACCTTC. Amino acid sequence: CAISDRIYISNYGCTF.